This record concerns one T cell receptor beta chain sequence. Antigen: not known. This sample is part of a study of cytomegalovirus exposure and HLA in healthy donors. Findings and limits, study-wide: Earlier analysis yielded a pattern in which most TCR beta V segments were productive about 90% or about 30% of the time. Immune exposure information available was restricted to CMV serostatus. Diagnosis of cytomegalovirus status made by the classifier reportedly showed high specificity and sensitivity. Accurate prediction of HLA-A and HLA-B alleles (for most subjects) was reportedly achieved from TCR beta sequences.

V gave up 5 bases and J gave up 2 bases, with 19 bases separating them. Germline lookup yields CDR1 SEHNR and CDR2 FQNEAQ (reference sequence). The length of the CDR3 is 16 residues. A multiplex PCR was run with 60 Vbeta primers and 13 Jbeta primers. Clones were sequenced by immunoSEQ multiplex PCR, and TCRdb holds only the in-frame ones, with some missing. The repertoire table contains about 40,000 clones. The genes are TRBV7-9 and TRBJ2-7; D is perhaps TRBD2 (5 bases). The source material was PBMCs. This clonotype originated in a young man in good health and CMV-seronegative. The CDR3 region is CASSPGRTVLPYEQYF. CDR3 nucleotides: TGTGCCAGCAGCCCCGGGCGGACTGTTCTCCCCTACGAGCAGTACTTC.